What follows are 7 T cell receptor beta chains derived from one specimen sequenced in a study of T cells in Graves' hyperthyroidism and ophthalmopathy. TCR beta CDR3 regions were amplified from RNA transcripts. HTBI primers were employed in a first-round RT-PCR of the TCR CDR3. TCRdb used MiXCR to reprocess the multiplex PCR reads, holding one entry per CDR3 protein. The sample consists of about 530,000 distinct CDR3 sequences, roughly 17% of them appearing once. The sequenced material came from blood. Receptors were obtained from a woman aged 18-30 years with Graves' ophthalmopathy.

This clonotype was detected only a few times. The chain carries TRBV30 and TRBJ1-1; possibly TRBD1 for D (5 bases). Trimming left V 3 bases short and J 11 bases short, with 16 bases between. Germline V gene sequence: CDR1 GTSNPN, CDR2 SVGIG (reference sequence). The CDR3 is made up of 12 amino acids. For the CDR3, the DNA is TGTGCCTGGAGGGGCCAGGGAGTGGAGGCTTTCTTT. This gives the protein CAWRGQGVEAFF.

The chain couples TRBV29-1 to TRBJ1-1; possible D gene TRBD1, 6 bases. Germline V gene sequence: CDR1 SQVTM, CDR2 ANQGSEA. CDR3 size: 14 residues. Deletions cut 5 bases from V and 3 bases from J, with 16 bases between. The CDR3 region has the DNA TGCAGCGTTAATTATGGGGGGGGGCACACTGAAGCTTTCTTT. Translation gives CSVNYGGGHTEAFF. The full variable domain, rest sourced from reference TRBV29-1 and TRBJ1-1, is SAVISQKPSRDICQRGTSLTIQCQVDSQVTMMFWYRQQPGQSLTLIATANQGSEATYESGFVIDKFPISRPNLTFSTLTVSNMSPEDSSIYLCSVNYGGGHTEAFFGQGTRLTVV.

Many counts were recorded for this clonotype. The chain couples TRBV5-8 to TRBJ2-5, with 8 bases identical to TRBD2. V lost 1 base to trimming and J lost 4 bases; unmatched junction nucleotides: 3. Germline V gene lookup returns CDR1 SGHTS and CDR2 YDEGEE. The CDR3 has 14 residues. The CDR3 DNA reads TGTGCCAGCAGCTTGCGGGGGGGCGGAGAGACCCAGTACTTC. Encoded protein: CASSLRGGGETQYF.

There are many counts of this clonotype. The chain joins TRBV28 to TRBJ2-3; maybe TRBD2 (5 bases). The CDR3 runs to 16 residues. V was pared by 6 bases and J by 2 bases, with 18 bases between. Germline values: CDR1 MDHEN, CDR2 SYDVKM. In DNA, the CDR3 is TGTGCCAGCAGCTACCTCCCCGGGGTTTACACAGATACGCAGTATTTT. It translates to CASSYLPGVYTDTQYF.

This clonotype was recorded many times. CDR3 in amino acids: CASSLTGPAGYTF. The CDR3 nucleotides are TGTGCCAGCAGCCTGACAGGACCGGCAGGCTACACCTTC. V is TRBV28 and J is TRBJ1-2; possibly TRBD1 for D (6 bases). The CDR3 is made up of 13 amino acids. The germline V gene encodes CDR1 MDHEN and CDR2 SYDVKM. Trimming stripped 6 bases from V and 8 bases from J, with 16 bases between.

The table lists this clonotype with many counts. The rearrangement links TRBV11-2 to TRBJ1-1; D unresolved. The CDR3 is 14 amino acids. Germline-derived CDR1 and CDR2 are SGHAT and FQNNGV. V lost 6 bases, J lost 2 bases, and 13 bases lay in between. The chain's CDR3 is CASRLTTQNTEAFF. For the CDR3, the DNA is TGTGCCAGCAGGCTAACAACACAAAACACTGAAGCTTTCTTT.

Here the CDR3 reads CASSKGQGRNTEAFF. The CDR3 nucleotides are TGTGCCAGCAGCAAAGGACAGGGTCGAAACACTGAAGCTTTCTTT. The chain has TRBV6-1 and TRBJ1-1, with TRBD1 identical over 8 bases. From germline, CDR1 is MNHNS and CDR2 SASEGT. The CDR3 spans 15 residues. J gave up 2 bases and V 6 bases, and 8 bases lay outside the gene matches.